Sequencing of this T cell receptor beta chain was carried out in a study of molecular identifiers for immune sequencing clone quantification. The wider study: In replicates, the authors split RNA from roughly 18,000 or 92,000 naive CD8 cells five ways and sequenced four.

On this clonotype itself: Its antigen is currently unknown.

In the sort, naive CD8 T cells were defined as CD8+CD4-CCR7+CD45RA+. Notes on the study in general: Should identical TCR molecules share a barcode, the sizes of highly expanded clones could be underestimated.

MiXCR, applied by TCRdb to the PCR reads, yields one record per CDR3 protein. The sample lists a few hundred thousand distinct CDR3 sequences; around 23% were seen once. The CDR3 contains 13 residues. J lost 1 base, V lost 10 bases, and 4 bases had no gene match. Germline values: CDR1 SEHNR, CDR2 FQNEAQ (reference sequence). The V call is TRBV7-9, the J call TRBJ2-1; 7 positions match TRBD1. The clonotype originates from a human donor in good health. Some libraries in this study had Jurkat cell RNA spiked in. Sequencing was done on a sample of naive CD8+ T cells from blood, with Jurkat cell RNA spiked in. As for subset: FACS-sorted CD8+CD4-CCR7+CD45RA+ naive T cells. The CDR3 bases are TGTGCCATCCCGGGACAGTCCTACAATGAGCAGTTCTTC. Its translation: CAIPGQSYNEQFF.